The 32 T cell receptor beta chains below all came from one sample that was sequenced in a study of beta chain features in type 1 diabetes. Sequencing targeted expressed TCRB transcripts, as all isolated RNA had been reverse transcribed. Sequencing used immunoSEQ multiplex PCR; TCRdb keeps in-frame clones, though not all of them. The sample contains approximately 300,000 clones, 9.5% to 11% of which appear only once. Sequencing was performed on naive CD4+ T cells from blood. The receptors were gathered from a woman in her thirties in good health.

This clone was detected a few times. The chain recombines TRBV15 with TRBJ2-1; tentatively, D is TRBD2 (6 bases). V shed 0 bases and J shed 4 bases, with 19 bases lying between them. From germline, CDR1 is LNHNV and CDR2 YYDKDF (reference sequence). The CDR3 runs 18 residues. The CDR3 nucleotides read TGTGCCACCAGCAGAGATCTGGGTACGGGAGAAGGTTACAATGAGCAGTTCTTC. This codes for CATSRDLGTGEGYNEQFF.

V is TRBV7-2 and J is TRBJ2-5, with 7 bases identical to TRBD2. The V gene end was trimmed by 8 bases and the J gene end by 9 bases; junction bases not matched to a gene: 12. Germline-derived CDR1 and CDR2 are SGHTA and FQGNSA. The CDR3 loop spans 13 amino acids. CDR3 bases: TGTGCCAGCGGGAGCTTTGCGGGAGTAGCCCAGTACTTC. This codes for CASGSFAGVAQYF.

This clone was detected a few times. The chain combines TRBV25-1 with TRBJ2-7; D may be TRBD2 (5 bases). The CDR3 totals 14 residues. V was clipped by 2 bases and J by 2 bases, with 10 bases between them. Per germline, CDR1 MGHDK and CDR2 SYGVNS. The DNA for the CDR3 is TGTGCCAGCAGTGAAAATAGCGACCCCTACGAGCAGTACTTC. It is translated as CASSENSDPYEQYF.

This clone turned up a few times. V and J are TRBV7-2 and TRBJ2-5; tentatively, D is TRBD1 (6 bases). With 1 base removed from V and 4 bases from J, the gap between germline ends came to 13 bases. Germline CDR1 is SGHTA and CDR2 is FQGNSA. This CDR3 has 15 residues. Here the CDR3 DNA reads TGTGCCAGCAGCTTAGTGGGGGCCGGGCGAGAGACCCAGTACTTC. This gives the protein CASSLVGAGRETQYF.

This clone was observed a few times. The chain is built from TRBV5-1 and TRBJ2-3, with 8 bases matching TRBD2. The CDR3 contains 14 residues. The V and J ends lost 0 bases and 6 bases, in that order; junction bases with no gene match: 3. Germline-derived CDR1 and CDR2 are SGHRS and YFSETQ. CDR3 DNA sequence: TGCGCCAGCAGCTTGGGCGGGAGGCTCGATACGCAGTATTTT. This encodes CASSLGGRLDTQYF.

In this sample, this clone turned up a few times. V is TRBV23-1 and J is TRBJ2-7, with a weak D call TRBD1 (6 bases). TRBV23-1 is reported as an ORF; its role is uncertain. V lost 2 bases and J lost 4, with 18 bases in between. This CDR3 comprises 16 residues. This chain's CDR3 is CASSQGDTGSKYEQYF. CDR3 bases: TGCGCCAGCAGTCAAGGGGATACAGGGAGTAAATACGAGCAGTACTTC.

The chain carries TRBV15 and TRBJ2-3, with D maybe TRBD2 (6 bases). The ends were cut back, 1 base at V and 2 bases at J, with 13 bases in the middle. This CDR3 is built from 16 residues. Germline V gene data show CDR1 as LNHNV and CDR2 as YYDKDF (reference sequence). The DNA of the CDR3 is TGTGCCACCAGCAGAGGGGGGGTCGGTGTCACAGATACGCAGTATTTT. It translates to CATSRGGVGVTDTQYF.

This clone turned up a few times. The CDR3 DNA follows: TGTGCCAGCAGTCGATGGACAGGGGGTACCAATGAGCAGTTCTTC. Protein: CASSRWTGGTNEQFF. The chain uses TRBV27 and TRBJ2-1; 10 bases match TRBD1. Germline loops: CDR1 MNHEY, CDR2 SMNVEV (reference sequence). V lost 5 bases, J lost 6 bases, and 7 bases stayed unmatched. The CDR3 is made up of 15 amino acids.

There are a few counts of this clone. The genes are TRBV25-1 and TRBJ2-5; TRBD2 matches 14 bases. The trim removed 3 bases at V and 5 bases at J, leaving 8 bases unmatched. The CDR3 extends over 17 amino acids. Germline values: CDR1 MGHDK, CDR2 SYGVNS. CDR3 region: CASSETRTSGRSETQYF. Written as DNA, the CDR3 is TGTGCCAGCAGTGAGACCCGGACTAGCGGGAGGAGTGAGACCCAGTACTTC.

This clone was counted only a few times. This chain uses TRBV5-1 with TRBJ2-7; TRBD2 aligns across 12 bases. Trimming removed 5 bases from V and 2 bases from J; junction bases left unmatched: 5. The CDR3 covers 15 residues. CDR1 and CDR2 (germline): SGHRS, YFSETQ. The CDR3 nucleotides are TGCGCCAGCAGTCTGACTAGCGGGAGAGCCTACGAGCAGTACTTC. Residues: CASSLTSGRAYEQYF.

CDR3 DNA: TGTGCCAGCAGCCCGACGACCCGGGAGGATCTTTTCTTT. Amino acids: CASSPTTREDLFF. The chain couples TRBV9 to TRBJ1-1; the D is unclear. The V gene lost 4 bases and the J gene lost 13 bases, with 20 bases spanning the gap. Germline V gives CDR1 SGDLS, CDR2 YYNGEE. The CDR3 spans 13 residues.

The chain carries TRBV11-1 and TRBJ2-3; D remains ambiguous. The germline V gene has CDR1 SGHAT and CDR2 FQDESV (reference sequence). There are 15 residues in the CDR3. V gave up 6 bases and J gave up 3 bases, with 16 bases separating them. The CDR3 here is CASSPSGRGTDTQYF. The CDR3 DNA is TGTGCCAGCAGTCCGTCGGGTCGAGGTACAGATACGCAGTATTTT.

The gene calls are TRBV7-9 and TRBJ2-7; maybe TRBD2 (6 bases). Germline-derived CDR1 and CDR2 are SEHNR and FQNEAQ (reference sequence). V was trimmed by 5 bases and J by 7 bases, leaving 18 bases between them. The CDR3 has 14 residues. The CDR3 DNA reads TGTGCCAGCAGCCCCCAGATTCCGGGGGAAGAGCAGTACTTC. It translates to CASSPQIPGEEQYF. The full variable domain, in which reference TRBV7-9 and TRBJ2-7 provide the parts outside the CDR3, is DTGVSQNPRHKITKRGQNVTFRCDPISEHNRLYWYRQTLGQGPEFLTYFQNEAQLEKSRLLSDRFSAERPKGSFSTLEIQRTEQGDSAMYLCASSPQIPGEEQYFGPGTRLTVT.

J is TRBJ2-7 and V is TRBV9; weak D call: TRBD1 (6 bases). This CDR3 spans 14 amino acids. Deletions cut 0 bases from V and 2 bases from J, with 9 bases between. Germline CDR1 is SGDLS and CDR2 is YYNGEE. The CDR3 DNA reads TGTGCCAGCAGCGTAGAAGGACAGACCTACGAGCAGTACTTC. It is translated as CASSVEGQTYEQYF.

The sample holds a few counts of this clone. The chain recombines TRBV7-2 with TRBJ2-2, with D possibly TRBD2 on 5 matching bases. The CDR3 loop spans 15 amino acids. V was shortened by 4 bases and J by 5 bases, with 14 bases between the two germline ends. The germline CDR1 and CDR2 sequences are SGHTA and FQGNSA. CDR3 DNA sequence: TGTGCCAGCAGCTCCTCTGGGGAGCGGACCGGGGAGCTGTTTTTT. Amino acids: CASSSSGERTGELFF.

This clone was picked up a small number of times. V is TRBV7-6 and J is TRBJ2-1; tentatively, D is TRBD2 (6 bases). The V and J ends lost 5 bases and 5 bases respectively, with 19 bases between them. The V gene's germline CDR1 is SGHVS and CDR2 FNYEAQ. The CDR3 runs 16 residues. The CDR3 DNA reads TGTGCCAGCAGCCAGACCGGCGGGACCACCAACAATGAGCAGTTCTTC. Residues: CASSQTGGTTNNEQFF.

The chain couples TRBV5-1 to TRBJ2-1; TRBD1 is a possible D gene (5 bases). The CDR3 length is 11 residues. Germline CDR1 and CDR2: SGHRS and YFSETQ. V was clipped by 5 bases and J by 10 bases, with 10 bases between them. CDR3 region: CASRGVVEQFF. The CDR3 region has the DNA TGCGCCAGCAGAGGGGTCGTGGAGCAGTTCTTC.

This clone has only a few counts. The chain is built from TRBV10-3 and TRBJ1-1; no clear D. The CDR3 spans 13 residues. Germline-derived CDR1 and CDR2 are ENHRY and SYGVKD. The ends were cut back, 3 bases at V and 0 bases at J, with 5 bases in the middle. CDR3 nucleotides: TGTGCCATCAGTGATGAGTTGAACACTGAAGCTTTCTTT. As protein: CAISDELNTEAFF.

Only a few counts were recorded for this clone. The rearrangement uses TRBV19 and TRBJ2-5; D may be TRBD2 (5 bases). The CDR3 covers 12 residues. Germline V lookup: CDR1 LNHDA, CDR2 SQIVND (reference sequence). The ends were cut back, 8 bases at V and 10 bases at J, with 17 bases in the middle. Here the CDR3 DNA reads TGTGCCAGTTCAGAGGGTAGGAATGGCCAGTACTTC. Protein: CASSEGRNGQYF.

This clone appeared a few times. V gene TRBV7-2 combines with J gene TRBJ2-7; 11 bases line up with TRBD2. The germline V gene encodes CDR1 SGHTA and CDR2 FQGNSA. This CDR3 comprises 15 residues. With 5 bases clipped from V and 0 bases from J, the junction kept 3 bases outside the gene matches. CDR3 protein: CASSPGLAASYEQYF. In nucleotides, the CDR3 is TGTGCCAGCAGCCCGGGACTAGCGGCCTCCTACGAGCAGTACTTC.

The chain is built from TRBV5-1 and TRBJ1-1; perhaps TRBD1 as D (5 bases). Germline lookup yields CDR1 SGHRS and CDR2 YFSETQ. Trimming left V 0 bases short and J 7 bases short, with 10 bases between. The CDR3 covers 13 residues. The CDR3 bases are TGCGCCAGCAGCTTGGCACCACAGGATGAAGCTTTCTTT. Protein product: CASSLAPQDEAFF.

In this sample, this clone turned up a few times. This rearrangement joins TRBV7-2 to TRBJ2-3; 12 bases match TRBD2. Trimming took 4 bases from V and 4 from J; bases not matched to a gene: 12. Looked up from germline, CDR1 is SGHTA and CDR2 is FQGNSA. CDR3 length: 18 amino acids. CDR3: CASSSAHPGLAGSDTQYF. The CDR3 coding sequence is TGTGCCAGCAGCTCAGCCCACCCCGGACTAGCGGGATCAGATACGCAGTATTTT.

This clone was seen only a few times. The chain employs TRBV5-1 and TRBJ2-1, with TRBD1 identical over 9 bases. Per the germline V gene, CDR1 is SGHRS and CDR2 is YFSETQ. This CDR3 has 16 amino acids. V lost 1 base to trimming and J lost 6 bases; unmatched junction nucleotides: 8. The chain's CDR3 is CASSLIGTGFLNEQFF. Written as DNA, the CDR3 is TGCGCCAGCAGCTTGATAGGGACAGGGTTCCTCAATGAGCAGTTCTTC.

The sample holds a few counts of this clone. This chain connects TRBV5-6 to TRBJ2-7; 10 nucleotides align to TRBD1. Germline V gives CDR1 SGHDT, CDR2 YYEEEE. After removal of 2 bases from V and 7 bases from J, the junction contained 6 bases not matched to a gene. CDR3 length: 14 residues. CDR3 region: CASSFGQGVGEQYF. As DNA, the CDR3 is TGTGCCAGCAGCTTCGGACAGGGGGTAGGTGAGCAGTACTTC.

This clone was recorded a few times. The chain joins TRBV7-3 to TRBJ2-6; no clear D. The CDR3 runs 13 residues. Trimming removed 5 bases from V and 1 base from J, with 3 bases in between. Germline loops: CDR1 SGHTA, CDR2 FQGTGA. The CDR3 reads CASSRSGANVLTF. DNA of the CDR3: TGTGCCAGCAGCCGTTCTGGGGCCAACGTCCTGACTTTC.

Only a few counts were recorded for this clone. The chain joins TRBV5-1 to TRBJ2-5; 10 nucleotides align to TRBD2. The CDR3 contains 14 residues. Germline CDR1 is SGHRS and CDR2 is YFSETQ. Germline trimming cut 5 bases from V and 5 bases from J; bases unmatched to any gene: 6. The CDR3 bases are TGCGCCAGCAGGGCTAGCGGGAGCTGGGAGACCCAGTACTTC. Amino acids: CASRASGSWETQYF.

This clone was counted only a few times. V gene TRBV6-6 combines with J gene TRBJ1-2; a weak D match, TRBD1 (5 bases). The CDR3 sequence is 15 residues long. From germline, CDR1 is MNHNY and CDR2 SVGAGI (reference sequence). V was trimmed by 0 bases and J by 3 bases, leaving 11 bases between them. The CDR3 spells CASSYSQGSYYGYTF. The CDR3 DNA follows: TGTGCCAGCAGTTACTCCCAGGGCAGCTACTATGGCTACACCTTC.

CDR3 nucleotide sequence: TGTGCCAGCAGGCGGGGTTGGACCTCTGGGGCCAACGTCCTGACTTTC. It codes for CASRRGWTSGANVLTF. V and J are TRBV27 and TRBJ2-6, with TRBD2 as a possible D gene (6 bases). V lost 6 bases and J 0 bases, leaving 12 bases between the germline ends. Germline loops: CDR1 MNHEY, CDR2 SMNVEV (reference sequence). The CDR3 length is 16 residues.

This clone showed up just a few times. Its ends do not fully match the called genes, so a read error is possible. The chain employs TRBV7-7 and TRBJ2-2; TRBD1 matches 9 bases. The germline V gene has CDR1 SSHAT and CDR2 FNYEAQ (reference sequence). There are 16 residues in the CDR3. The CDR3 is CASSLLTGGVTGELFF. CDR3 coding DNA: TGTGCTAGCAGCTTATTGACAGGGGGTGTCACCGGGGAGCTGTTTTTT. The whole variable domain, filled in from reference TRBV7-7 and TRBJ2-2, reads GAGVSQSPRYKVTKRGQDVTLRCDPISSHATLYWYQQALGQGPEFLTYFNYEAQPDKSGLPSDRFSAERPEGSISTLTIQRTEQRDSAMYRCASSLLTGGVTGELFFGEGSRLTVL.

This clone was found a few times. The rearrangement links TRBV23-1 to TRBJ2-7; a weak D match, TRBD1 (5 bases). TRBV23-1 is an open reading frame, and its role is uncertain. The ends were cut back, 8 bases at V and 2 bases at J, with 19 bases in the middle. The CDR3 is 15 amino acids. The CDR3 is CASLPRARSTYEQYF. The CDR3 DNA reads TGCGCCAGCCTCCCCAGGGCTAGATCAACCTACGAGCAGTACTTC.

The V call is TRBV28, the J call TRBJ1-1, with TRBD1 identical over 8 bases. Germline V lookup: CDR1 MDHEN, CDR2 SYDVKM. After removal of 4 bases from V and 1 base from J, the junction contained 5 bases not matched to a gene. The CDR3 is made up of 15 amino acids. CDR3 DNA: TGTGCCAGCAGTTCCTCCGGGACAGGGAACACTGAAGCTTTCTTT. This translates into CASSSSGTGNTEAFF.

J is TRBJ2-3 and V is TRBV19; perhaps TRBD2 as D (5 bases). Per germline, CDR1 LNHDA and CDR2 SQIVND (reference sequence). Trimming took off 4 bases at V and 4 bases at J, with 12 bases between the two ends. The CDR3 consists of 14 residues. The CDR3 DNA reads TGTGCCAGTAGTAGTGGGAGTGGCCCAGATACGCAGTATTTT. This sequence encodes CASSSGSGPDTQYF. The variable domain in full, with the rest retrieved from reference TRBV19 and TRBJ2-3, is DGGITQSPKYLFRKEGQNVTLSCEQNLNHDAMYWYRQDPGQGLRLIYYSQIVNDFQKGDIAEGYSVSREKKESFPLTVTSAQKNPTAFYLCASSSGSGPDTQYFGPGTRLTVL.